The 23 T cell receptor beta chains listed next were all sequenced from one sample in a study of blood T cell repertoires in COVID-19. TCRdb keeps only in-frame clones here, not all; method: immunoSEQ multiplex PCR. This sample carries approximately 300,000 clones, approximately 90% of them seen once, and the ten largest clones take approximately 6.5%. The specimen was peripheral blood. The source is a woman aged 45-60 years with COVID-19, enrolled during active disease.

This chain connects TRBV30 to TRBJ1-2; D is undetermined. CDR3 length equals 15 residues. Deletions cut 5 bases from V and 2 bases from J, with 18 bases between. The V gene's germline CDR1 is GTSNPN and CDR2 SVGIG (reference sequence). This CDR3 reads CAWLPRHAKNYGYTF. For the CDR3, the DNA is TGTGCCTGGCTCCCCCGACACGCAAAGAACTATGGCTACACCTTC.

The chain recombines TRBV7-3 with TRBJ1-1, with D uncertain. In germline, CDR1 is SGHTA, CDR2 FQGTGA. This CDR3 has 14 residues. With 2 bases removed from V and 4 bases from J, the gap between germline ends came to 11 bases. CDR3 bases: TGTGCCAGCAGCTTAGGCGCGGGTCCCACTGAAGCTTTCTTT. Its protein product is CASSLGAGPTEAFF.

The rearrangement links TRBV24-1 to TRBJ2-3; 9 nucleotides align to TRBD2. The CDR3 length is 16 residues. Germline trimming cut 5 bases from V and 2 bases from J; bases unmatched to any gene: 7. CDR1 and CDR2 from the germline V gene are KGHDR and SFDVKD. CDR3 DNA sequence: TGTGCCACCAGTGTCGGTAGCGGGAGTGACACAGATACGCAGTATTTT. This codes for CATSVGSGSDTDTQYF.

V usage is TRBV15 and J usage is TRBJ1-2; 11 bases are shared with TRBD1. The CDR3 loop spans 13 amino acids. Germline values: CDR1 LNHNV, CDR2 YYDKDF (reference sequence). V was pared by 4 bases and J by 14 bases, with 9 bases of the junction left unmatched. CDR3 amino acids: CATSTPGQGVYTF. CDR3 in DNA: TGTGCCACCAGCACGCCGGGACAGGGGGTATATACCTTC.

The chain carries TRBV29-1 and TRBJ2-3, with D perhaps TRBD2 (6 bases). Trimming cost V 0 bases and J 2 bases, with 15 bases left between them. The germline CDR1 and CDR2 sequences are SQVTM and ANQGSEA. The CDR3 totals 16 residues. The CDR3 nucleotides read TGCAGCGTTGAAGATGGGGTTGGAGGGGACACAGATACGCAGTATTTT. Translated, it gives CSVEDGVGGDTDTQYF.

CDR3 in amino acids: CASSRPPGSGANVLTF. DNA for the CDR3: TGTGCCAGCAGTCGACCCCCAGGGTCTGGGGCCAACGTCCTGACTTTC. The V and J genes are TRBV6-2 or TRBV6-3 and TRBJ2-6; weak D call: TRBD1 (5 bases). CDR1 is MNHEY, CDR2 SVGEGT, per germline. CDR3 length: 16 residues. V gave up 5 bases and J gave up 1 base, with 12 bases separating them.

This clone was seen a single time. This sequence joins TRBV5-3 and TRBJ1-2; D perhaps matches TRBD1 (5 bases). TRBV5-3 is an open reading frame, and its role is uncertain. This CDR3 is built from 15 residues. V dropped 0 bases and J dropped 2 bases, with 11 bases sitting between them. This chain's CDR3 is CARSLDQGRNYGYTF. The CDR3 DNA is TGTGCCAGAAGCTTGGACCAGGGAAGGAACTATGGCTACACCTTC.

The J gene is TRBJ1-1, the V gene TRBV5-1, with no clear D. The CDR3 has 14 amino acids. Per germline, CDR1 SGHRS and CDR2 YFSETQ. V was trimmed by 4 bases and J by 0 bases, leaving 10 bases between them. DNA of the CDR3: TGCGCCAGCAGCGTCGCGAGGTTGAACACTGAAGCTTTCTTT. Translating it yields CASSVARLNTEAFF.

The V call is TRBV5-4, the J call TRBJ1-1, with D possibly matching TRBD1 (5 bases). Trimming left V 7 bases short and J 1 base short, with 20 bases between. This CDR3 spans 16 amino acids. Germline V gives CDR1 SGHNT, CDR2 YYREEE (reference sequence). The CDR3 DNA reads TGTGCCAGCTCCTTGGACATTGGGGCCGGGAACACTGAAGCTTTCTTT. Amino acids: CASSLDIGAGNTEAFF.

The chain recombines TRBV10-3 with TRBJ2-3; 10 nucleotides agree with TRBD2. V lost 5 bases, J lost 4 bases, and 9 bases stayed unmatched. The CDR3 contains 16 residues. Germline CDR1 and CDR2: ENHRY and SYGVKD. The chain's CDR3 is CAISTIVAGGPDTQYF. DNA of the CDR3: TGTGCCATCAGTACTATTGTAGCGGGAGGACCAGATACGCAGTATTTT.

V usage is TRBV9 and J usage is TRBJ2-2; D remains ambiguous. Trimming stripped 4 bases from V and 6 bases from J, with 13 bases between. The CDR3 has 14 residues. The germline V gene has CDR1 SGDLS and CDR2 YYNGEE. In DNA, the CDR3 is TGTGCCAGCAGCCCTCTAGGTTTCGCCGGGGAGCTGTTTTTT. Protein: CASSPLGFAGELFF. Full variable domain (rest looked up from reference TRBV9 and TRBJ2-2): DSGVTQTPKHLITATGQRVTLRCSPRSGDLSVYWYQQSLDQGLQFLIQYYNGEERAKGNILERFSAQQFPDLHSELNLSSLELGDSALYFCASSPLGFAGELFFGEGSRLTVL.

The V gene is TRBV30, the J gene TRBJ2-7; 13 nucleotides agree with TRBD2. Per the germline V gene, CDR1 is GTSNPN and CDR2 is SVGIG (reference sequence). The CDR3 has 14 amino acids. The junction had 8 bases not matched to a gene; V was cut back by 5 bases and J by 7 bases. CDR3 region: CAWGTSGVLGEQYF. The CDR3 coding sequence is TGTGCCTGGGGGACTAGCGGGGTCTTGGGTGAGCAGTACTTC.

J is TRBJ2-7 and V is TRBV7-2, with D possibly TRBD2 on 5 matching bases. The CDR3 sequence is 13 residues long. Trimming stripped 4 bases from V and 2 bases from J, with 9 bases between. Per germline, CDR1 SGHTA and CDR2 FQGNSA. The chain's CDR3 is CASSSDSPYEQYF. CDR3 sequence (DNA): TGTGCCAGCAGCTCGGACTCACCCTACGAGCAGTACTTC. Supplemented by reference TRBV7-2 and TRBJ2-7, the full variable domain reads GAGVSQSPSNKVTEKGKDVELRCDPISGHTALYWYRQSLGQGLEFLIYFQGNSAPDKSGLPSDRFSAERTGGSVSTLTIQRTQQEDSAVYLCASSSDSPYEQYFGPGTRLTVT.

This clone appeared a single time. The gene calls are TRBV18 and TRBJ2-3; no clear D gene. The germline V gene encodes CDR1 KGHSH and CDR2 LQKENI. V was trimmed by 8 bases and J by 2 bases, leaving 14 bases between them. CDR3 size: 14 residues. The CDR3 DNA reads as TGTGCCAGCATGTATACCGCGGCCACAGATACGCAGTATTTT. Encoded protein: CASMYTAATDTQYF. The variable domain in full, completed from reference TRBV18 and TRBJ2-3, reads NAGVMQNPRHLVRRRGQEARLRCSPMKGHSHVYWYRQLPEEGLKFMVYLQKENIIDESGMPKERFSAEFPKEGPSILRIQQVVRGDSAAYFCASMYTAATDTQYFGPGTRLTVL.

In this sample, this clone turned up once. V and J are TRBV11-1 and TRBJ2-4; weak D call: TRBD1 (5 bases). CDR3 length: 14 residues. Germline V gene lookup returns CDR1 SGHAT and CDR2 FQDESV (reference sequence). V was clipped by 3 bases and J by 4 bases, with 10 bases between them. In nucleotides, the CDR3 is TGTGCCAGCAGCTTGGACACCCTGAAAAACATTCAGTACTTC. This translates into CASSLDTLKNIQYF. Full variable domain (remainder filled in from reference TRBV11-1 and TRBJ2-4): EAEVAQSPRYKITEKSQAVAFWCDPISGHATLYWYRQILGQGPELLVQFQDESVVDDSQLPKDRFSAERLKGVDSTLKIQPAELGDSAMYLCASSLDTLKNIQYFGAGTRLSVL.

The chain is built from TRBV6-1 and TRBJ2-1; the match to TRBD2 covers 8 bases. The CDR3 extends over 16 amino acids. The V and J ends lost 4 bases and 9 bases, in that order; junction bases with no gene match: 14. Germline V CDR1 and CDR2: MNHNS, SASEGT. CDR3 sequence reads: CASSVWGGLAGVEQFF. The CDR3 nucleotides are TGTGCCAGCAGTGTGTGGGGCGGACTAGCTGGCGTTGAGCAGTTCTTC.

The rearrangement links TRBV19 to TRBJ2-1; TRBD2 matches 7 bases. CDR3 length: 16 amino acids. Trimming at V came to 3 bases and at J to 4 bases, leaving 9 bases not matched to a gene. Germline CDR1 reads LNHDA; CDR2 reads SQIVND (reference sequence). This chain's CDR3 is CASSIGSSGPYNEQFF. Written as DNA, the CDR3 is TGTGCCAGTAGTATTGGGTCTAGCGGCCCGTACAATGAGCAGTTCTTC.

The V and J genes are TRBV11-3 and TRBJ1-6; D is ambiguous. The germline V gene encodes CDR1 SGHNT and CDR2 YENEEA. The CDR3 spans 12 residues. V was trimmed by 5 bases and J by 8 bases, leaving 7 bases between them. CDR3 nucleotides: TGTGCCAGCAGCCGCAGTGATTCACCCCTCCACTTT. Translated, it gives CASSRSDSPLHF.

The CDR3 DNA sequence: TGTGCCAGCAGCTTATTGGCGGCGGGAAAATCCCCGTACAATGAGCAGTTCTTC. It yields the protein CASSLLAAGKSPYNEQFF. The J gene is TRBJ2-1, the V gene TRBV7-9; tentatively, D is TRBD2 (6 bases). Germline V CDR1 and CDR2: SEHNR, FQNEAQ (reference sequence). The CDR3 has 18 amino acids. Trimming removed 2 bases at V and 4 bases at J, with 21 bases between.

The chain combines TRBV19 with TRBJ1-4; 10 nucleotides match TRBD1. Germline assignment: CDR1 LNHDA and CDR2 SQIVND (reference sequence). V trimming: 5 bases; J trimming: 5 bases; junction bases outside the gene matches: 20. The CDR3 loop spans 20 amino acids. CDR3 amino acids: CASSWGPGQGPPRENEKLFF. The CDR3 nucleotides are TGTGCCAGTAGTTGGGGTCCGGGACAGGGGCCACCGCGAGAAAATGAAAAACTGTTTTTT.

The chain links TRBV3-1 (or the pseudogene TRBV3-2) to TRBJ1-1; D unresolved. Looked up from germline, CDR1 is LGHDT and CDR2 is YNNKEL (reference sequence). V was trimmed by 1 base and J by 3 bases, leaving 9 bases between them. The CDR3 runs 14 residues. The CDR3 loop reads CASSQAGGHTEAFF. The CDR3 DNA reads TGTGCCAGCAGCCAAGCAGGAGGTCACACTGAAGCTTTCTTT.

The rearrangement joins TRBV7-9 to TRBJ2-3; D not certain. Trimming shortened V by 5 bases and J by 4 bases, and 13 bases separated the two germline ends. This CDR3 region has 14 residues. The germline V gene encodes CDR1 SEHNR and CDR2 FQNEAQ (reference sequence). CDR3 protein: CASSLHARADTQYF. CDR3 DNA: TGTGCCAGCAGCCTTCACGCCCGGGCAGATACGCAGTATTTT.

The genes are TRBV27 and TRBJ1-2; D perhaps matches TRBD1 (5 bases). CDR3 length equals 13 residues. Per germline, CDR1 MNHEY and CDR2 SMNVEV (reference sequence). V was cut by 6 bases and J by 7 bases, with 15 bases left in between. CDR3 sequence: CASRGRARGGYTF. The CDR3 bases are TGTGCCAGCAGAGGGAGGGCGAGGGGTGGCTACACCTTC.